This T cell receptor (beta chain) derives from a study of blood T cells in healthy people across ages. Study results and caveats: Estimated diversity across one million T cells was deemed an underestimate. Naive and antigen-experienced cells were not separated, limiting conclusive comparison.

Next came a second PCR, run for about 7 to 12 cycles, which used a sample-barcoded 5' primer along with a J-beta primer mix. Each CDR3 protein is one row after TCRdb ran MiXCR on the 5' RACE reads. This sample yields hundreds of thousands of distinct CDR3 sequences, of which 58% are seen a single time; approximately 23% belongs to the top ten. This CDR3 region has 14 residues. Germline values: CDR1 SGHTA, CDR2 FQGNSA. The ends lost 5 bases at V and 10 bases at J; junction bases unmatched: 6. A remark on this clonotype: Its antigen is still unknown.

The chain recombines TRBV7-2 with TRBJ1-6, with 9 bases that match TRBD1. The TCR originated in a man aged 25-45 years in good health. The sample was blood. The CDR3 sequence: CASSGDRAVSPLHF. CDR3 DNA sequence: TGTGCCAGCAGCGGGGACAGGGCAGTGTCACCCCTCCACTTT.